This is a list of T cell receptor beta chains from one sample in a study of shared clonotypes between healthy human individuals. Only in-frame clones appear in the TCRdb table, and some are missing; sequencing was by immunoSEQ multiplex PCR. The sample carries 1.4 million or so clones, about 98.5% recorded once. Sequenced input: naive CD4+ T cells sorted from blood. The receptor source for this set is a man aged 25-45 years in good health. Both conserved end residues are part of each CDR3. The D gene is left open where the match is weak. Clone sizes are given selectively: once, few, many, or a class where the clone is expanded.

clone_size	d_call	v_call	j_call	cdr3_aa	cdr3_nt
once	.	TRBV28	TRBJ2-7	CASSYPRGRIYEQYF	TGTGCCAGCAGTTATCCCCGGGGCCGAATCTACGAGCAGTACTTC
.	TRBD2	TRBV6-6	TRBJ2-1	CASSSLAGPYNEQFF	TGTGCCAGCAGCTCCCTAGCGGGACCCTACAATGAGCAGTTCTTC
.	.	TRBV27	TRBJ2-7	CASSSGAGIPYEQYF	TGTGCCAGCTCCTCCGGGGCCGGGATCCCCTACGAGCAGTACTTC
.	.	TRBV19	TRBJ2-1	CASSMGQVPYNEQFF	TGTGCCAGTAGTATGGGACAAGTCCCCTACAATGAGCAGTTCTTC
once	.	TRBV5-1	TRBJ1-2	CASSGDTYGYTF	TGCGCCAGCAGCGGGGACACGTACGGCTACACCTTC
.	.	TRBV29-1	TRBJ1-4	CSVGGTGNEKLFF	TGCAGCGTTGGGGGGACGGGGAATGAAAAACTGTTTTTT
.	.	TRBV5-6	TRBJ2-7	CASSFAGEQYF	TGTGCCAGCAGCTTCGCGGGCGAGCAGTACTTC
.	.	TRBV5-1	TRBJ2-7	CASSPGTAGSHYEQYF	TGCGCCAGCAGCCCCGGGACGGCAGGGAGTCACTACGAGCAGTACTTC
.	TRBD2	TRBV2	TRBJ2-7	CAAHRAGGSYEQYF	TGTGCCGCTCATAGGGCGGGAGGAAGCTACGAGCAGTACTTC
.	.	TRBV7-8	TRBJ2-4	CASSLEEGRNIQYF	TGTGCCAGCAGCTTAGAGGAGGGGCGAAACATTCAGTACTTC
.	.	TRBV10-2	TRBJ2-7	CASSERYEQYF	TGCGCCAGCAGTGAACGGTACGAGCAGTACTTC
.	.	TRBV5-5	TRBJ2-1	CASSLGQYNEQFF	TGTGCCAGCAGCTTGGGGCAGTACAATGAGCAGTTCTTC
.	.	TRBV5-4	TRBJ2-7	CASSSSAGSTYEQYF	TGTGCCAGCAGCTCCTCCGCAGGGTCTACCTACGAGCAGTACTTC
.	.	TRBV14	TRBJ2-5	CASSQVGEETQYF	TGTGCCAGCAGCCAAGTGGGAGAGGAGACCCAGTACTTC
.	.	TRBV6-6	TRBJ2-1	CASSSPRRLGNEQFF	TGTGCCAGCAGTTCCCCTAGGAGGTTGGGCAATGAGCAGTTCTTC
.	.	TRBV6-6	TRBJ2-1	CASNHPDWDNEQFF	TGTGCCAGCAATCACCCGGACTGGGACAATGAGCAGTTCTTC
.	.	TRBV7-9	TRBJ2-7	CASSLNRDGFEQYF	TGTGCCAGCAGCTTAAACAGGGACGGTTTCGAGCAGTACTTC
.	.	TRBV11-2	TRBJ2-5	CASSLAGPQETQYF	TGTGCCAGCAGCTTAGCGGGGCCCCAAGAGACCCAGTACTTC
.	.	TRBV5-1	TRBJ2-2	CASSLVGRTGELFF	TGCGCCAGCAGCTTGGTTGGGCGCACCGGGGAGCTGTTTTTT
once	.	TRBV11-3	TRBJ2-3	CASSRRDTFTDTQYF	TGTGCCAGCAGCCGCCGGGACACCTTCACAGATACGCAGTATTTT
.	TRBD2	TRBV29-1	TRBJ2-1	CSALKRTSLAGDYNEQFF	TGCAGCGCCCTAAAACGAACTAGTTTGGCGGGAGACTACAATGAGCAGTTCTTC
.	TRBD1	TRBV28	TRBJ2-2	CASSLGQFFGELFF	TGTGCCAGCAGTTTGGGACAGTTTTTCGGGGAGCTGTTTTTT
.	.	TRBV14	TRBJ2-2	CASSWRPSGELFF	TGTGCCAGTTCCTGGAGGCCCTCCGGGGAGCTGTTTTTT
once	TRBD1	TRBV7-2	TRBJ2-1	CASSQGTGKYNEQFF	TGTGCCAGCAGCCAAGGGACAGGGAAGTACAATGAGCAGTTCTTC
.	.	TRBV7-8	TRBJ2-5	CASIQQAYQETQYF	TGTGCCAGCATCCAACAGGCCTACCAAGAGACCCAGTACTTC
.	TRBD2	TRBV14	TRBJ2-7	CASSRTSGIVYEQYF	TGTGCCAGCAGCCGGACTAGCGGGATCGTTTACGAGCAGTACTTC
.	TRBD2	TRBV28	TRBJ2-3	CASSFPSGKNTQYF	TGTGCCAGCAGTTTTCCTAGCGGTAAGAATACGCAGTATTTT
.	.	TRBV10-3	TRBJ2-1	CAISEYGDNEQFF	TGTGCCATCAGTGAGTACGGGGACAATGAGCAGTTCTTC
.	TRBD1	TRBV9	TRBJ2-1	CASSATWGQGVEQFF	TGTGCCAGCAGCGCGACCTGGGGACAGGGGGTTGAGCAGTTCTTC
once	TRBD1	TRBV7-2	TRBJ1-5	CASSLGQGLSNQPQHF	TGTGCCAGCAGCCTGGGACAGGGACTGAGCAATCAGCCCCAGCATTTT
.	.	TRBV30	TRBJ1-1	CAWTTLGGTEAFF	TGTGCCTGGACCACATTGGGCGGCACTGAAGCTTTCTTT
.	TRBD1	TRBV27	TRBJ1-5	CASSPSTQGAVGNQPQHF	TGTGCCAGCAGCCCAAGCACACAGGGGGCGGTGGGCAATCAGCCCCAGCATTTT
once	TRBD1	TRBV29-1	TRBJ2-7	CSAGTGFHEQYF	TGCAGCGCCGGGACAGGCTTCCACGAGCAGTACTTC
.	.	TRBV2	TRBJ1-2	CASIRGGADGYTF	TGTGCCAGCATCCGAGGCGGGGCTGATGGCTACACCTTC
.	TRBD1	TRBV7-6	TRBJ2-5	CASSFDRGLLETQYF	TGTGCCAGCAGCTTCGACAGGGGGCTTTTAGAGACCCAGTACTTC
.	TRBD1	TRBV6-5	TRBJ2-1	CASSPGTGYNEQFF	TGTGCCAGCAGCCCAGGGACAGGCTACAATGAGCAGTTCTTC
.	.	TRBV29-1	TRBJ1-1	CSVGGRGGSTEAFF	TGCAGCGTTGGAGGACGGGGGGGTTCCACTGAAGCTTTCTTT
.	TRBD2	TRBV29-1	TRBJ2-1	CSANMGQGLAGGGEQFF	TGCAGCGCAAATATGGGACAGGGACTAGCGGGAGGTGGGGAGCAGTTCTTC
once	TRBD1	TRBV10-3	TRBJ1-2	CASKLQGPGYGYTF	TGTGCCAGTAAGTTACAGGGGCCGGGCTATGGCTACACCTTC
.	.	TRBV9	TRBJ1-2	CASSPTGGRVYGYTF	TGTGCCAGCAGCCCTACCGGCGGACGAGTCTATGGCTACACCTTC
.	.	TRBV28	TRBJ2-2	CANEEEVFWTDHLWELFF	TGTGCTAATGAGGAGGAGGTTTTTTGGACCGACCATCTTTGGGAGCTGTTTTTT
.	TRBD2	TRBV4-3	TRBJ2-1	CASSRLAGGPGEQFF	TGCGCCAGCAGCCGACTAGCGGGAGGGCCGGGTGAGCAGTTCTTC
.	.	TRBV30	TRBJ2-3	CAWKNLVSTDTQYF	TGTGCCTGGAAAAATCTAGTGAGCACAGATACGCAGTATTTT
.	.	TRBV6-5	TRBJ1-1	CASSYSGRGPEAFF	TGTGCCAGCAGTTACTCGGGCAGGGGACCTGAAGCTTTCTTT
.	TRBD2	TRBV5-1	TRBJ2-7	CASRSSGGGSYEQYF	TGCGCCAGCAGAAGCAGCGGCGGGGGCTCCTACGAGCAGTACTTC
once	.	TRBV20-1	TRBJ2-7	CRTVRGLEQYF	TGCAGGACCGTCCGCGGGCTCGAGCAGTACTTC
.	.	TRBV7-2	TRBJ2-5	CASSPEGGSKTQYF	TGTGCCAGCAGCCCGGAAGGGGGGTCGAAGACCCAGTACTTC
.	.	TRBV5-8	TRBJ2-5	CASEFRGGAETQYF	TGTGCCAGCGAGTTTCGGGGCGGAGCGGAGACCCAGTACTTC
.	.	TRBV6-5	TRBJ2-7	CASSYSIALSWSEQYF	TGTGCCAGCAGTTACTCGATTGCCCTGTCTTGGAGCGAGCAGTACTTC
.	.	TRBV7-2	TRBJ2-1	CASSLAGVGQFF	TGTGCCAGCAGCCTCGCAGGGGTCGGGCAGTTCTTC
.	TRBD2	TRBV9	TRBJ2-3	CASSTRLAGPAVTQYF	TGTGCCAGCAGCACCCGACTAGCGGGTCCCGCCGTTACGCAGTATTTT
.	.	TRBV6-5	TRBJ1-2	CASSRGPTGYTF	TGTGCCAGCAGCCGCGGCCCAACGGGCTACACCTTC
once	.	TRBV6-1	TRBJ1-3	CASSEEREGVIYF	TGTGCCAGCAGTGAAGAGCGGGAAGGGGTGATATATTTT
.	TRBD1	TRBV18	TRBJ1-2	CASSPGQGSTF	TGTGCCAGCTCACCGGGACAGGGTTCCACCTTC
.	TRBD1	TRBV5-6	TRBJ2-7	CASSSPTGTGSYEQYF	TGTGCCAGCAGCTCGCCTACGGGGACAGGGTCCTACGAGCAGTACTTC
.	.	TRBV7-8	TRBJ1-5	CASSFGGTGNQPQHF	TGTGCCAGCAGCTTTGGTGGGACGGGCAATCAGCCCCAGCATTTT
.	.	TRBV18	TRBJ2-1	CASSLRDRSLAGPGNEQFF	TGTGCCAGCTCACTCCGGGACAGGTCTTTAGCGGGCCCCGGCAATGAGCAGTTCTTC
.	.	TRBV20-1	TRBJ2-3	CSVPRTDTQYF	TGCAGTGTCCCCCGGACAGATACGCAGTATTTT
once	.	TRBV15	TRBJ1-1	CATSREVRTTEAFF	TGTGCCACCAGCAGAGAGGTTAGGACGACTGAAGCTTTCTTT
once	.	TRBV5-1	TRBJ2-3	CASSLAAKTDTQYF	TGCGCCAGCAGCTTGGCGGCAAAAACAGATACGCAGTATTTT